One sample yielded the 19 T cell receptor beta chains listed below, sequenced in a study of post-analysis software for immune sequencing data (dated by TCRdb to about 2015). General findings and caveats noted by the study authors: Four to six TRBV segments, including TRBV5-6, TRBV5-1 and TRBV20-1, were significantly more frequent in patients than controls.

The library was made by PCR. This sample was sequenced with an Illumina HiSeq 2500. To reduce PCR and sequencing biases, unique molecular identifiers were built into the TCR beta cDNA libraries. TCRdb cleaned the public reads at Q25 with fastp, built clones with MiXCR and kept in-frame beta chains. One record per CDR3 amino acid sequence lists the most common genes and DNA. The sample yields about 560,000 distinct CDR3 sequences; roughly 45% were counted once. The ten largest account for roughly 1.7% of the sample. These TCRs are of unknown antigen specificity. Material: blood. Source of these receptors: a girl aged 5 to 17 with multiple sclerosis.

This clonotype was seen more than once but under ten times. The chain recombines TRBV11-2 with TRBJ2-5; 7 bases match TRBD1. V was clipped by 0 bases and J by 1 base; unmatched bases: 11. Germline V gene data show CDR1 as SGHAT and CDR2 as FQNNGV. The CDR3 has 18 amino acids. The CDR3 sequence: CASSLDPQDRNGQETQYF. In DNA, the CDR3 is TGTGCCAGCAGCTTAGATCCCCAGGACAGGAATGGCCAAGAGACCCAGTACTTC.

This chain links TRBV20-1 with TRBJ2-7, with 7 bases fitting TRBD1. Per the germline V gene, CDR1 is DFQATT and CDR2 is SNEGSKA (reference sequence). There are 15 residues in the CDR3. The J segment lost 3 bases and the V segment lost 0 bases, leaving 8 bases of the junction unmatched. CDR3 coding DNA: TGCAGTGCTAGAGATCAGCGGACAGGAAGCTACGAGCAGTACTTC. Translation: CSARDQRTGSYEQYF.

The chain is built from TRBV29-1 and TRBJ2-7; D perhaps matches TRBD1 (5 bases). V lost 7 bases, J lost 7 bases, and 17 bases lay in between. Germline V gene data show CDR1 as SQVTM and CDR2 as ANQGSEA. This CDR3 is built from 12 residues. This CDR3 reads CSGGHERWEQYF. The CDR3 DNA reads TGCAGCGGCGGACATGAGAGGTGGGAGCAGTACTTC.

The J gene is TRBJ2-3, the V gene TRBV28, with TRBD1 matching 11 bases. V was pared by 4 bases and J by 5 bases, with 5 bases of the junction left unmatched. The CDR3 is 15 residues long. CDR1 and CDR2 from the germline V gene are MDHEN and SYDVKM. CDR3 sequence (DNA): TGTGCCAGCAGTTCGCCGGGACAGGGGGGAGATACGCAGTATTTT. Translation gives CASSSPGQGGDTQYF.

V gene TRBV6-1 combines with J gene TRBJ2-3; TRBD2 is a possible D gene (6 bases). The CDR3 runs to 16 residues. Trimming stripped 4 bases from V and 5 bases from J, with 19 bases between. CDR1 MNHNS and CDR2 SASEGT come from the germline V gene. The CDR3 loop is CASSAGVSGRKDTQYF. CDR3 bases: TGTGCCAGCAGTGCGGGAGTATCCGGACGGAAAGATACGCAGTATTTT.

The J gene is TRBJ2-1, the V gene TRBV24-1; TRBD1 matches 10 bases. Germline CDR1 KGHDR, CDR2 SFDVKD. The CDR3 loop spans 17 amino acids. After removal of 4 bases from V and 0 bases from J, the junction contained 5 bases not matched to a gene. The CDR3 nucleotides read TGTGCCACCAGTGACCGGGACAGGGGCCGCTCCTACAATGAGCAGTTCTTC. Translated: CATSDRDRGRSYNEQFF.

The chain carries TRBV4-1 and TRBJ2-2; D gene unclear. The CDR3 runs 16 residues. The germline gives CDR1 MGHRA, CDR2 YSYEKL. The V end lost 2 bases, the J end lost 6 bases, and 16 bases lay between the germline ends. In nucleotides, the CDR3 is TGCGCCAGCAGCCAAAGACTTTCTGACGGTCCCGGGGAGCTGTTTTTT. Translating gives CASSQRLSDGPGELFF.

Concerning this clonotype itself: At one end, the junction sequence differs from germline, possibly due to a read error. The J gene is TRBJ1-4, the V gene TRBV4-1, with TRBD1 matching over 8 bases. In germline, CDR1 is MGHRA, CDR2 YSYEKL. CDR3 length: 21 amino acids. The CDR3 spells CASSQDSGLRYLDKGQGKRFF. CDR3 nucleotides: TGCGCCAGCAGCCAAGATTCCGGGTTGAGGTATTTGGACAAAGGACAGGGAAAACGGTTTTTT.

This clonotype was detected only a few times. V and J are TRBV29-1 and TRBJ2-3; possible D gene TRBD1, 5 bases. CDR1 SQVTM and CDR2 ANQGSEA come from the germline V gene. Trimming took off 5 bases at V and 0 bases at J, with 6 bases between the two ends. The CDR3 extends over 12 amino acids. DNA for the CDR3: TGCAGCGTTCAGGGCAGCACAGATACGCAGTATTTT. Its protein product is CSVQGSTDTQYF.

This clonotype was seen a handful of times. The CDR3 protein is CASSLTSGGFGEQFF. The DNA for the CDR3 is TGTGCCAGCAGCTTGACTAGCGGGGGCTTTGGTGAGCAGTTCTTC. The chain carries TRBV7-2 and TRBJ2-1; 12 positions match TRBD2. J was trimmed by 9 bases and V by 3 bases; bases with no gene match: 6. Germline V gene data show CDR1 as SGHTA and CDR2 as FQGNSA. The CDR3 has 15 amino acids.

This clonotype was detected only a few times. The chain uses TRBV7-9 and TRBJ2-5, with 7 bases aligning to TRBD2. Germline V gene sequence: CDR1 SEHNR, CDR2 FQNEAQ (reference sequence). V shed 5 bases and J 4 bases; nucleotides not matched to a gene: 7. The CDR3 spans 14 residues. The chain's CDR3 is CASSPGLAVETQYF. For the CDR3, the DNA is TGTGCCAGCAGCCCCGGGCTAGCGGTAGAGACCCAGTACTTC.

J is TRBJ1-1 and V is TRBV12-3 or TRBV12-4; no clear D gene. Trimming removed 6 bases from V and 7 bases from J, with 9 bases in between. There are 11 residues in the CDR3. The chain's CDR3 is CASSAVSEAFF. CDR3 DNA: TGTGCCAGCAGCGCCGTGAGTGAAGCTTTCTTT.

This chain joins TRBV10-3 and TRBJ1-5; no firm D call. From germline, CDR1 is ENHRY and CDR2 SYGVKD. This CDR3 has 13 residues. The V and J ends lost 4 bases and 1 base respectively, with 5 bases between them. CDR3 DNA sequence: TGTGCCATCAGTGGAGACAGCAATCAGCCCCAGCATTTT. Protein product: CAISGDSNQPQHF.

V usage is TRBV10-3 and J usage is TRBJ1-5; D ambiguous. The V and J ends lost 11 bases and 0 bases respectively, with 11 bases between them. Germline lookup yields CDR1 ENHRY and CDR2 SYGVKD. This CDR3 has 13 amino acids. CDR3: CAAGGLSNQPQHF. As DNA, the CDR3 is TGTGCCGCGGGAGGTCTTAGCAATCAGCCCCAGCATTTT.

This clonotype was detected once. This sequence joins TRBV10-2 and TRBJ1-4; maybe TRBD1 (5 bases). Deletions cut 2 bases from V and 3 bases from J, with 13 bases between. CDR1 is WSHSY, CDR2 SAAADI, per germline. The CDR3 covers 16 residues. CDR3 region: CASSEPDPGPNEKLFF. CDR3 in DNA: TGCGCCAGCAGTGAGCCGGACCCGGGACCTAATGAAAAACTGTTTTTT.

The chain joins TRBV7-9 to TRBJ1-3; D call uncertain. V shed 4 bases and J shed 4 bases, with 5 bases lying between them. The CDR3 runs to 12 residues. CDR1 SEHNR and CDR2 FQNEAQ come from the germline V gene (reference sequence). CDR3 sequence (DNA): TGTGCCAGCAGCTCGACAGGAAACACCATATATTTT. The encoded protein is CASSSTGNTIYF.

The genes are TRBV5-1 and TRBJ2-1, with TRBD2 matching 8 bases. Trimming cost V 4 bases and J 8 bases; bases outside gene matches: 8. The CDR3 length is 14 residues. Germline-derived CDR1 and CDR2 are SGHRS and YFSETQ. In DNA form, the CDR3 reads TGCGCCAGCAGCCCGGGACTAGATTCCGATGAGCAGTTCTTC. Amino acid sequence: CASSPGLDSDEQFF.

This clonotype was seen a handful of times. This chain links TRBV12-3 or TRBV12-4 with TRBJ2-7; D not certain. With 3 bases removed from V and 2 bases from J, the gap between germline ends came to 20 bases. The CDR3 contains 17 residues. The CDR3: CASSFVFVGIFPYEQYF. DNA of the CDR3: TGTGCCAGCAGTTTTGTGTTTGTGGGTATCTTTCCCTACGAGCAGTACTTC.

V usage is TRBV25-1 and J usage is TRBJ1-2; 8 positions match TRBD1. J lost 3 bases, V lost 5 bases, and 8 bases had no gene match. This CDR3 comprises 15 residues. Germline V gives CDR1 MGHDK, CDR2 SYGVNS. CDR3 nucleotides: TGTGCCAGCAGTTTAACAGGGGGGTCGGACTATGGCTACACCTTC. It encodes CASSLTGGSDYGYTF.